This T cell receptor (beta chain) was sequenced during a study of blood T cell repertoires in COVID-19. Study context: Sites in the United States, Italy and Spain provided acute and convalescent COVID-19 samples.

Germline V gene sequence: CDR1 ENHRY, CDR2 SYGVKD. Trimming took 10 bases from V and 11 from J; bases not matched to a gene: 5. This CDR3 spans 11 amino acids. The method was immunoSEQ multiplex PCR; TCRdb's version includes in-frame clones alone and lacks a portion of them. The table includes some 390,000 clones, about 88% detected once. Sequencing was done on a sample of peripheral blood. The TCR originated in a human donor in a cohort sampled during active COVID-19. The V and J genes are TRBV10-3 and TRBJ1-6; 7 bases fit TRBD1. CDR3 sequence (DNA): TGTGCCAGTGGACAGGCGACACCCCTCCACTTT. Translation gives CASGQATPLHF.